Shown below are 27 T cell receptor beta chains from a single sample sequenced in a study of T-cell reconstitution after alpha-beta-depleted transplantation in children. A library of TCRbeta sequences, prepared with unique molecular identifiers, was generated. TCRdb independently ran MiXCR on the PCR reads; one entry per CDR3 protein. The sample lists fewer than 550,000 distinct CDR3 sequences; about 10% were seen once. The sample was PBMCs, mostly from graft donor cells, taken 180 days after TCRalphabeta/CD19-depleted stem cell transplant. The receptors derive from a female patient between 2 and 15 years old who had a stem cell transplant for aplastic anemia, so the T cells may come from the graft donor.

This clonotype was seen repeatedly, ten times or more. The V and J genes are TRBV29-1 and TRBJ1-1; unclear D gene. Germline CDR1 reads SQVTM; CDR2 reads ANQGSEA. Trimming pared 8 bases from V and 4 bases from J, leaving 17 bases between. This CDR3 comprises 13 residues. CDR3 amino acids: CSPKGRSGTEAFF. CDR3 DNA sequence: TGCAGCCCAAAAGGCCGGAGCGGCACTGAAGCTTTCTTT.

In this sample, this clonotype turned up many times. The rearrangement joins TRBV20-1 to TRBJ2-1; D remains ambiguous. The CDR3 sequence is 14 residues long. V gave up 5 bases and J gave up 0 bases, with 11 bases separating them. The germline gives CDR1 DFQATT, CDR2 SNEGSKA (reference sequence). CDR3 region: CSADPRGSYNEQFF. The CDR3, as DNA: TGCAGTGCTGACCCCAGAGGCTCCTACAATGAGCAGTTCTTC.

This clonotype was seen a few times. This chain links TRBV7-8 with TRBJ2-5, with D hard to call. Germline CDR1 and CDR2: SGHVS and FQNEAQ. Trimming pared 6 bases from V and 3 bases from J, leaving 17 bases between. The CDR3 extends over 15 amino acids. The CDR3 DNA sequence: TGTGCCAGCAGAGCTTATGTCCGGAGCAAAGAGACCCAGTACTTC. Translation gives CASRAYVRSKETQYF.

This clonotype showed up just once. The J gene is TRBJ1-5, the V gene TRBV18; D uncertain. Trimming removed 3 bases at V and 1 base at J, with 19 bases between. Germline V gene data show CDR1 as KGHSH and CDR2 as LQKENI. The length of the CDR3 is 18 residues. CDR3 amino acids: CASSPAAQRAGSNQPQHF. In nucleotides, the CDR3 is TGTGCCAGCTCACCTGCAGCGCAGAGGGCCGGGAGCAATCAGCCCCAGCATTTT.

This clonotype was observed a few times. This chain links TRBV7-9 with TRBJ2-1; TRBD2 agrees at 7 bases. Germline CDR1 and CDR2: SEHNR and FQNEAQ (reference sequence). V gave up 3 bases and J gave up 3 bases; unmatched junction bases: 5. CDR3 length equals 15 residues. The CDR3 coding sequence is TGTGCCAGCAGCTTGAGCGGGGCGAACTACAATGAGCAGTTCTTC. Its translation: CASSLSGANYNEQFF.

There are many counts of this clonotype. The rearrangement joins TRBV20-1 to TRBJ2-3, with 10 bases matching TRBD2. Trimming removed 5 bases from V and 4 bases from J; junction bases left unmatched: 9. This CDR3 region has 15 residues. Germline V gives CDR1 DFQATT, CDR2 SNEGSKA (reference sequence). CDR3 in amino acids: CSAGLPSGSADTQYF. The CDR3 DNA sequence: TGCAGTGCTGGCTTGCCTAGCGGGAGCGCAGATACGCAGTATTTT.

This clonotype showed up just a few times. The CDR3 region is CASIRIGQGRNQPQHF. Written as DNA, the CDR3 is TGTGCCAGCATTAGGATCGGACAGGGGAGGAATCAGCCCCAGCATTTT. The chain carries TRBV6-5 and TRBJ1-5, with TRBD1 identical over 9 bases. This CDR3 spans 16 amino acids. Looked up from germline, CDR1 is MNHEY and CDR2 is SVGAGI. V lost 7 bases to trimming and J lost 4 bases; unmatched junction nucleotides: 11.

This chain connects TRBV7-9 to TRBJ2-5; 7 bases line up with TRBD2. CDR3 length: 16 amino acids. With V trimmed by 4 bases and J by 5 bases, 13 bases remained unmatched. In germline, CDR1 is SEHNR, CDR2 FQNEAQ (reference sequence). DNA of the CDR3: TGTGCCAGCAGCTCTCGGGGGGACTCACCGGGGGAGACCCAGTACTTC. This encodes CASSSRGDSPGETQYF.

This chain joins TRBV12-3 or TRBV12-4 and TRBJ2-1, with D hard to call. This CDR3 has 14 amino acids. Trimming pared 6 bases from V and 3 bases from J, leaving 12 bases between. CDR3 DNA sequence: TGTGCCAGCAGCCCCCAATTTCTCTACAATGAGCAGTTCTTC. Translation gives CASSPQFLYNEQFF.

The chain has TRBV28 and TRBJ2-3, with a possible D match to TRBD1 (5 bases). The CDR3 totals 14 residues. Germline CDR1 is MDHEN and CDR2 is SYDVKM. V lost 6 bases and J lost 2, with 12 bases in between. CDR3 in amino acids: CASRPQGLTDTQYF. CDR3 DNA sequence: TGTGCCAGCAGACCCCAGGGCCTCACAGATACGCAGTATTTT.

This clonotype appeared a few times. The chain has TRBV4-3 and TRBJ2-6; 9 bases line up with TRBD2. The germline V gene encodes CDR1 LGHNA and CDR2 YSLEER. The CDR3 contains 17 residues. Unmatched junction bases numbered 3, after V lost 0 bases and J lost 3 bases. The CDR3 DNA is TGCGCCAGCAGCCAAGACGGCGGGAGGGGTGGGGCCAACGTCCTGACTTTC. Protein product: CASSQDGGRGGANVLTF.

The chain has TRBV3-1 and TRBJ1-1; 9 bases fit TRBD1. V was clipped by 1 base and J by 1 base; unmatched bases: 19. In germline, CDR1 is LGHDT, CDR2 YNNKEL (reference sequence). This CDR3 spans 21 amino acids. CDR3 region: CASSQGLVRPRTGDGNTEAFF. The CDR3 DNA sequence: TGTGCCAGCAGCCAAGGCTTAGTAAGACCGAGGACAGGGGACGGGAACACTGAAGCTTTCTTT.

This clonotype was counted only a few times. The chain's CDR3 is CASSQDRGPGTNSNQPQHF. The CDR3 nucleotides read TGCGCCAGCAGCCAAGACCGTGGACCGGGAACGAATAGCAATCAGCCCCAGCATTTT. This chain links TRBV4-3 with TRBJ1-5, with D unclear. This CDR3 region has 19 residues. V dropped 0 bases and J dropped 0 bases, with 18 bases sitting between them. Germline CDR1 and CDR2: LGHNA and YSLEER.

In its sample, this clonotype was seen many times. The chain carries TRBV12-3 or TRBV12-4 and TRBJ2-1, with D tentatively TRBD1 or TRBD2 (5 bases each). Trimming left V 3 bases short and J 10 bases short, with 10 bases between. The length of the CDR3 is 12 residues. The CDR3 DNA follows: TGTGCCAGCAGTTTTGCGTGGGACGAGCAGTTCTTC. Its translation is CASSFAWDEQFF.

This clonotype occurred many times. The chain links TRBV28 to TRBJ2-2; 14 positions agree with TRBD2. V trimming: 4 bases; J trimming: 7 bases; junction bases outside the gene matches: 8. The germline gives CDR1 MDHEN, CDR2 SYDVKM. The length of the CDR3 is 17 residues. CDR3 nucleotides: TGTGCCAGCAGTTCCCGACTAGCGGGAGGGCCCGGCGGGGAGCTGTTTTTT. This translates into CASSSRLAGGPGGELFF.

This clonotype occurred a few times. This chain connects TRBV12-3 or TRBV12-4 to TRBJ1-6, with D uncertain. The CDR3 extends over 16 amino acids. V was cut by 5 bases and J by 9 bases, with 20 bases left in between. Here the CDR3 DNA reads TGTGCCAGCAGTAGGGCCGGGTCCCCTGGGAGTTCACCCCTCCACTTT. Translation: CASSRAGSPGSSPLHF.

This chain connects TRBV20-1 to TRBJ2-5, with 9 bases lining up with TRBD2. The CDR3 is 16 amino acids. V dropped 0 bases and J dropped 5; count of bases not matched to a gene: 10. The germline V gene encodes CDR1 DFQATT and CDR2 SNEGSKA (reference sequence). The CDR3 DNA reads TGCAGTGCTAGAGATTCTAGCGGGATTTTCGGGGAGACCCAGTACTTC. Protein sequence: CSARDSSGIFGETQYF.

V usage is TRBV18 and J usage is TRBJ2-5, with D uncertain. Per the germline V gene, CDR1 is KGHSH and CDR2 is LQKENI. Trimming pared 10 bases from V and 4 bases from J, leaving 13 bases between. The CDR3 is 12 amino acids. For the CDR3, the DNA is TGTGCCACCTCCATCGTCGCAGAGACCCAGTACTTC. It translates to CATSIVAETQYF.

This clonotype was observed many times. The V call is TRBV11-2, the J call TRBJ2-5; perhaps TRBD1 as D (5 bases). The CDR3 has 14 residues. Looked up from germline, CDR1 is SGHAT and CDR2 is FQNNGV. Trimming stripped 5 bases from V and 7 bases from J, with 17 bases between. Here the CDR3 reads CASSALWGAGTQYF. CDR3 coding DNA: TGTGCCAGCAGCGCCTTATGGGGCGCCGGGACCCAGTACTTC.

The rearrangement joins TRBV7-9 to TRBJ2-7, with D unresolved. The V and J ends lost 4 bases and 3 bases respectively, with 7 bases between them. The CDR3 is 12 residues long. Germline loops: CDR1 SEHNR, CDR2 FQNEAQ (reference sequence). CDR3 sequence: CASSSKFYEQYF. The CDR3 coding sequence is TGTGCCAGCAGCTCGAAGTTCTACGAGCAGTACTTC.

This chain uses TRBV19 with TRBJ2-3; D perhaps matches TRBD2 (6 bases). CDR3 length: 17 residues. CDR1 LNHDA and CDR2 SQIVND come from the germline V gene (reference sequence). V dropped 3 bases and J dropped 2 bases, with 18 bases sitting between them. CDR3 DNA: TGTGCCAGTAGTATCATGGCAAGGACTACGTCCACAGATACGCAGTATTTT. This codes for CASSIMARTTSTDTQYF.

This clonotype was picked up many times. A junction end diverges from the germline sequence, so it may reflect a read error. The rearrangement joins TRBV7-2 to TRBJ2-5; 10 bases are shared with TRBD2. The CDR3 sequence is 14 residues long. Germline CDR1 reads SGHTA; CDR2 reads FQGNSA. The CDR3 loop reads CASSLAGVRETQYF. The CDR3 DNA is TGTGCCAGCAGCCTAGCGGGAGTACGGGAGACCCAGTACTTC. Complete variable domain (other parts from reference TRBV7-2 and TRBJ2-5): GAGVSQSPSNKVTEKGKDVELRCDPISGHTALYWYRQSLGQGLEFLIYFQGNSAPDKSGLPSDRFSAERTGGSVSTLTIQRTQQEDSAVYLCASSLAGVRETQYFGPGTRLLVL.

V gene TRBV9 combines with J gene TRBJ2-6; either TRBD1 or TRBD2 may fit D (6 bases each). V lost 0 bases and J lost 4, with 11 bases in between. The CDR3 length is 16 residues. CDR1 SGDLS and CDR2 YYNGEE come from the germline V gene. This CDR3 reads CASSVGGARGANVLTF. As DNA, the CDR3 is TGTGCCAGCAGCGTAGGGGGGGCGAGGGGGGCCAACGTCCTGACTTTC. The whole variable domain, remainder taken from reference TRBV9 and TRBJ2-6, is DSGVTQTPKHLITATGQRVTLRCSPRSGDLSVYWYQQSLDQGLQFLIQYYNGEERAKGNILERFSAQQFPDLHSELNLSSLELGDSALYFCASSVGGARGANVLTFGAGSRLTVL.

The V and J genes are TRBV7-8 and TRBJ2-7, with no clear D. Trimming removed 2 bases at V and 3 bases at J, with 11 bases between. This CDR3 contains 14 residues. Germline V gene sequence: CDR1 SGHVS, CDR2 FQNEAQ. The CDR3 nucleotides are TGTGCCAGCAGCTTACTGGTCGGGTACTACGAGCAGTACTTC. It translates to CASSLLVGYYEQYF. Supplemented by reference TRBV7-8 and TRBJ2-7, the full variable domain reads GAGVSQSPRYKVAKRGQDVALRCDPISGHVSLFWYQQALGQGPEFLTYFQNEAQLDKSGLPSDRFFAERPEGSVSTLKIQRTQQEDSAVYLCASSLLVGYYEQYFGPGTRLTVT.

In this sample, this clonotype turned up a few times. The V call is TRBV11-1, the J call TRBJ2-5, with D uncertain. The CDR3 loop spans 14 amino acids. V lost 1 base and J lost 4, with 10 bases in between. Germline CDR1 reads SGHAT; CDR2 reads FQDESV (reference sequence). The CDR3 bases are TGTGCCAGCAGCTTAGACGTTTGGTCAGAGACCCAGTACTTC. This translates into CASSLDVWSETQYF. Filled out from reference TRBV11-1 and TRBJ2-5, the complete variable domain reads EAEVAQSPRYKITEKSQAVAFWCDPISGHATLYWYRQILGQGPELLVQFQDESVVDDSQLPKDRFSAERLKGVDSTLKIQPAELGDSAMYLCASSLDVWSETQYFGPGTRLLVL.

The table lists this clonotype with many counts. The chain carries TRBV7-9 and TRBJ2-1; D is undetermined. The V gene's germline CDR1 is SEHNR and CDR2 FQNEAQ (reference sequence). This CDR3 is built from 14 residues. With 3 bases removed from V and 5 bases from J, the gap between germline ends came to 11 bases. CDR3: CASSFGTTNNEQFF. In nucleotides, the CDR3 is TGTGCCAGCAGCTTTGGAACGACAAACAATGAGCAGTTCTTC. Full variable domain (outside the CDR3, taken from reference TRBV7-9 and TRBJ2-1): DTGVSQNPRHKITKRGQNVTFRCDPISEHNRLYWYRQTLGQGPEFLTYFQNEAQLEKSRLLSDRFSAERPKGSFSTLEIQRTEQGDSAMYLCASSFGTTNNEQFFGPGTRLTVL.

This clonotype was observed a handful of times. This chain joins TRBV28 and TRBJ2-7, with D possibly matching TRBD2 (5 bases). The V and J ends lost 6 bases and 2 bases respectively, with 20 bases between them. Germline lookup yields CDR1 MDHEN and CDR2 SYDVKM. The CDR3 is 16 amino acids. As DNA, the CDR3 is TGTGCCAGCAGACGGAGGCCCGGGTGGGAGCCCTACGAGCAGTACTTC. Amino acid sequence: CASRRRPGWEPYEQYF.